The source of this T cell receptor (beta chain) is a study of T cell changes during pregnancy in multiple sclerosis (dated by TCRdb to between 2018 and 2021). For context, the study as a whole: The study examined how the T cell repertoire changed over the course of pregnancy in women with multiple sclerosis.

The protocol used for the library was the immunoSEQ multiplex PCR assay. The table was pulled from immuneACCESS by TCRdb, which kept in-frame rearrangements only. Such tables lose some clones; where checked, under half of the loss comes from unresolved V genes, and the rest has no known cause. The sample yields about 100,000 clones; just over 90% were counted once. The top ten clones comprise 3% to 3.5% of the sample. With respect to this clone: Its antigen remains unidentified. Base qualities are not provided; no much larger clone lies one nucleotide away.

The CDR3, cysteine through phenylalanine, is 13 amino acids long. Of all the DNA, just the CDR3 is kept, 39 bases in frame from base 1. V loses 3 bases of germline sequence and J loses 0 bases, and the interval between the two ends is 5 bases. The chain is assembled from TRBV23-1 and TRBJ1-1; the D gene cannot be resolved reliably. TRBV23-1 is assigned to the ORF class and has an uncertain function. Here the sequenced sample was peripheral blood, taken after pregnancy. The source of this sequence is a female donor with multiple sclerosis, enrolled in a pregnancy study. CDR3 loop: CASSQTLNTEAFF. In nucleotide form, the sequence is TGCGCCAGCAGTCAGACATTGAACACTGAAGCTTTCTTT.